These 6 T cell receptor beta chains came from one sample sequenced in a study of breast tumors, draining lymph nodes, adjacent tissues. The lymph nodes were axillary draining lymph nodes from breast cancer patients. Via MiXCR, TCRdb re-called the multiplex PCR reads, giving one row per CDR3 protein. The sample contains under 150,000 distinct CDR3 sequences, 21% of which appear only once. What was sequenced was axillary lymph node tissue. Receptor source: a female donor with breast cancer. Some clones in this sample may be carry-over from other donors' samples.

This clonotype was counted ten times or more. This chain connects TRBV4-1 to TRBJ2-7; 10 bases align to TRBD1. Germline V lookup: CDR1 MGHRA, CDR2 YSYEKL. V was pared by 3 bases and J by 2 bases, with 10 bases of the junction left unmatched. This CDR3 comprises 17 residues. The CDR3 region has the DNA TGCGCCAGCAGCCATTTAACCGGGACAGGGGATACCTACGAGCAGTACTTC. Translating it yields CASSHLTGTGDTYEQYF.

Notes on this clonotype: One base away lies a much larger clone, so this may be a sequencing read error. This sequence joins TRBV2 and TRBJ2-6, with a tentative D call TRBD1 (6 bases). This CDR3 has 16 residues. In germline, CDR1 is SNHLY, CDR2 FYNNEI. CDR3 amino acids: CASTGHGPSRANVLTF. The CDR3 DNA reads TGTGCCAGCACGGGACATGGGCCCTCTAGGGCCAACGTCCTGACTTTC.

The chain uses TRBV24-1 and TRBJ1-1, with TRBD1 matching over 7 bases. The CDR3 is made up of 13 amino acids. CDR1 is KGHDR, CDR2 SFDVKD, per germline. V lost 2 bases and J lost 7; bases outside the gene matches: 3. CDR3 sequence reads: CATSDYAGGEAFF. CDR3 nucleotides: TGTGCCACCAGTGATTATGCAGGGGGTGAAGCTTTCTTT.

This clonotype was picked up a small number of times. A much larger clone differs from this one at a single base, so this may be a read error. The chain is built from TRBV12-3 or TRBV12-4 and TRBJ2-7; no clear D. V dropped 5 bases and J dropped 6 bases, with 11 bases sitting between them. The CDR3 spans 12 residues. CDR3 in amino acids: CASSGENCEQYF. DNA of the CDR3: TGTGCCAGCAGTGGGGAAAACTGCGAGCAGTACTTC.

This clonotype was seen ten or more times. V gene TRBV9 combines with J gene TRBJ1-3; no reliable D call. Trimming stripped 4 bases from V and 0 bases from J, with 5 bases between. This CDR3 region has 13 residues. In germline, CDR1 is SGDLS, CDR2 YYNGEE. The DNA of the CDR3 is TGTGCCAGCAGCCACAGCTCTGGAAACACCATATATTTT. Protein product: CASSHSSGNTIYF.

This clonotype was detected only a few times. This chain joins TRBV6-2 or TRBV6-3 and TRBJ2-7, with 11 positions matching TRBD2. There are 16 residues in the CDR3. Germline CDR1 is MNHEY and CDR2 is SVGEGT. Trimming at V came to 4 bases and at J to 2 bases, leaving 7 bases not matched to a gene. The CDR3: CASSFLVAGGTYEQYF. CDR3 in DNA: TGTGCCAGCAGTTTCCTAGTAGCGGGAGGGACCTACGAGCAGTACTTC.